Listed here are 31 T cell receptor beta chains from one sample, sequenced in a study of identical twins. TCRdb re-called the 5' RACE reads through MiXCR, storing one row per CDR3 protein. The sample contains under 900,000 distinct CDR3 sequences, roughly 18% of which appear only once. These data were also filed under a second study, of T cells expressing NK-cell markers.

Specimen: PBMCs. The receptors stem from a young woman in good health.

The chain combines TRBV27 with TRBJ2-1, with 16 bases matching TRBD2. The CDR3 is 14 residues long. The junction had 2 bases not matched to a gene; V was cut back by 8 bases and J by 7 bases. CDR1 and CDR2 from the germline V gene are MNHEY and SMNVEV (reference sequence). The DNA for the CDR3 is TGTGCCAGCGGGACTAGCGGGGGGGTGAATGAGCAGTTCTTC. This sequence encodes CASGTSGGVNEQFF.

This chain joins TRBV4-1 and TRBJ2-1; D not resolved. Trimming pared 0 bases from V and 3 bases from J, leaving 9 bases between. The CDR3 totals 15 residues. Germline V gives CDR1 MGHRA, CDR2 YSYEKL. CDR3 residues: CASSQDWLVYNEQFF. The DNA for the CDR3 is TGCGCCAGCAGCCAAGATTGGCTAGTCTACAATGAGCAGTTCTTC.

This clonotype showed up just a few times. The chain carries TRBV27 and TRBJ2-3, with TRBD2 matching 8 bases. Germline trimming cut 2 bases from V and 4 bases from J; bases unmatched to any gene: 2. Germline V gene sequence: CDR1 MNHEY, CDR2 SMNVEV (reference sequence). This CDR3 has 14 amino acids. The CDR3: CASSLRTSPDTQYF. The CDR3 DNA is TGTGCCAGCAGTTTAAGGACTAGCCCAGATACGCAGTATTTT.

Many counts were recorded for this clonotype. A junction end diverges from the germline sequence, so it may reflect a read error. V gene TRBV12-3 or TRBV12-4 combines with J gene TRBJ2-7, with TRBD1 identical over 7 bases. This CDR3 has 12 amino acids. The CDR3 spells CASSPNPGQQAF. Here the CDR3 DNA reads TGTGCCAGCAGTCCTAATCCGGGACAGCAAGCCTTC.

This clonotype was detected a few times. The CDR3 DNA reads TGTGCCAGCAGCGAAACCGGGACCGATGGCTACACCTTC. Translation: CASSETGTDGYTF. J is TRBJ1-2 and V is TRBV6-4; the D gene is possibly TRBD1 (5 bases). The CDR3 is made up of 13 amino acids. The germline V gene has CDR1 MRHNA and CDR2 SNTAGT. Trimming pared 6 bases from V and 6 bases from J, leaving 14 bases between.

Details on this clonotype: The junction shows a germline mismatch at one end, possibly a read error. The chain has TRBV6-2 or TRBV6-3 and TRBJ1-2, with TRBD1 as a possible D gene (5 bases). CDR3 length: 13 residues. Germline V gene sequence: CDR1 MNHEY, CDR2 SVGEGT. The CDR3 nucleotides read TGTGCCAGCAGTGCCCGGCAGCGGGACCCCTTCGCCTTC. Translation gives CASSARQRDPFAF.

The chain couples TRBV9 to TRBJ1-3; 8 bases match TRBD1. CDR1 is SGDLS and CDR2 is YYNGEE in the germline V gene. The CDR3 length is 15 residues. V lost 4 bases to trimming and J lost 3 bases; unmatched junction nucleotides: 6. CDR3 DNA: TGTGCCAGCAGCCCCACAGGGGGTCGTGGAAACACCATATATTTT. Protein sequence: CASSPTGGRGNTIYF. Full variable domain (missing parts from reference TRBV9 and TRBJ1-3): DSGVTQTPKHLITATGQRVTLRCSPRSGDLSVYWYQQSLDQGLQFLIQYYNGEERAKGNILERFSAQQFPDLHSELNLSSLELGDSALYFCASSPTGGRGNTIYFGEGSWLTVV.

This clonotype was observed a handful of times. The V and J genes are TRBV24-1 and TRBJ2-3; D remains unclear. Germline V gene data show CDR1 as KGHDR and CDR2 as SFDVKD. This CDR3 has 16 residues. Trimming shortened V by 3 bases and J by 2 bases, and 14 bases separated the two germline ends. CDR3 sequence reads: CATSDPEPGSTDTQYF. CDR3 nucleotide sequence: TGTGCCACCAGTGATCCTGAGCCGGGCTCCACAGATACGCAGTATTTT.

CDR3 DNA sequence: TGTGCCAGCAGCCAGGCCGGGCGGACCTACGAGCAGTACTTC. The encoded protein is CASSQAGRTYEQYF. The chain has TRBV7-9 and TRBJ2-7; D is unresolved. Germline assignment: CDR1 SEHNR and CDR2 FQNEAQ (reference sequence). This CDR3 contains 14 residues. V lost 5 bases and J lost 2, with 13 bases in between.

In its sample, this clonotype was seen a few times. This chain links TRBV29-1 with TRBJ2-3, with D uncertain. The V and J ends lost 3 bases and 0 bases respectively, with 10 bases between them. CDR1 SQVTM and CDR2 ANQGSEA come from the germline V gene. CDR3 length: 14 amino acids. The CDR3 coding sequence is TGCAGCGTTGATATTGGCGCAAGCACAGATACGCAGTATTTT. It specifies CSVDIGASTDTQYF.

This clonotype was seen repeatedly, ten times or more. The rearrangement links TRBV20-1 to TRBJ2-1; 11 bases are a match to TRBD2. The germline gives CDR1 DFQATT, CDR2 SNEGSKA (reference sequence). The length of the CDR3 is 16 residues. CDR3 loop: CSADRTGTSGYNEQFF. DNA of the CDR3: TGCAGCGCAGATCGAACCGGGACTAGCGGTTACAATGAGCAGTTCTTC.

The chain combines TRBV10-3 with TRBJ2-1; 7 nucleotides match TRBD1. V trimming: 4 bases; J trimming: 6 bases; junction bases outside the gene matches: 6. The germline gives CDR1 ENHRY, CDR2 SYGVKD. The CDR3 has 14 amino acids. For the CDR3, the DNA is TGTGCCATCAGTGGACTCGGACAGGCCAATGAGCAGTTCTTC. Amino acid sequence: CAISGLGQANEQFF.

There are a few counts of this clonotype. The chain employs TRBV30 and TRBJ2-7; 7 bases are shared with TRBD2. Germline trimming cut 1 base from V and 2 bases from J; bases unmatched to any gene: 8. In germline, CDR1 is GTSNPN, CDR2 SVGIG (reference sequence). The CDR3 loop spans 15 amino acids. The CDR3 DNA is TGTGCCTGGAGTGGTGGGTCTAGCGGAGCCTACGAGCAGTACTTC. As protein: CAWSGGSSGAYEQYF.

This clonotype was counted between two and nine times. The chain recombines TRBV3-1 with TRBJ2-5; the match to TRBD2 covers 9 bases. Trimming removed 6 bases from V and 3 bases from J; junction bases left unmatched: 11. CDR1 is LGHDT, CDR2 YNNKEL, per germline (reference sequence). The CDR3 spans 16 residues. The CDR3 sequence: CASSLIAGVGEETQYF. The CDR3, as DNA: TGTGCCAGCAGTCTCATAGCGGGAGTGGGCGAAGAGACCCAGTACTTC.

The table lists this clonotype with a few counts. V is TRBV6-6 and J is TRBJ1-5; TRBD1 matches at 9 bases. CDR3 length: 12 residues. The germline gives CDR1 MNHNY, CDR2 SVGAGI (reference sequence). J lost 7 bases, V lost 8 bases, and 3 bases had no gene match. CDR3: CASRTGEQPQHF. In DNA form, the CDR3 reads TGTGCCAGCCGGACAGGGGAACAGCCCCAGCATTTT.

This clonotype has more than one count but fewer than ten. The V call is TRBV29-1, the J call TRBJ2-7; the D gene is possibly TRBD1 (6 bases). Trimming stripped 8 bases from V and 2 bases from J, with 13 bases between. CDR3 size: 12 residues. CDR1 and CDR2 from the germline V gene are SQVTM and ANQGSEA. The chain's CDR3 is CSTRTVTYEQYF. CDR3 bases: TGCAGCACCCGGACAGTCACCTACGAGCAGTACTTC.

CDR3 amino acids: CATRKIGTPVDTQYF. The CDR3 bases are TGTGCCACCAGGAAGATCGGGACACCGGTGGATACGCAGTATTTT. J is TRBJ2-3 and V is TRBV15; TRBD1 might be the D (6 bases). Trimming left V 6 bases short and J 6 bases short, with 19 bases between. Per the germline V gene, CDR1 is LNHNV and CDR2 is YYDKDF (reference sequence). This CDR3 region has 15 residues.

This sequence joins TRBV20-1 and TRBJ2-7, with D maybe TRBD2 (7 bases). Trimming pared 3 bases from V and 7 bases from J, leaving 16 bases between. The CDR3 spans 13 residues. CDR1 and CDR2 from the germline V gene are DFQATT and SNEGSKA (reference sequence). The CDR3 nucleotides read TGCAGTGCTAGCGGGGGGCTAAATTATGAGCAGTACTTC. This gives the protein CSASGGLNYEQYF.

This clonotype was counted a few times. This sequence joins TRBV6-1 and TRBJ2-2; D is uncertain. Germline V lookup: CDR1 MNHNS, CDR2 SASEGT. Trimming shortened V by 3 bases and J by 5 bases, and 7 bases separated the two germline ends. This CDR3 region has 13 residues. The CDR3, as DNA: TGTGCCAGCAGTGACCAGCCAACCGGGGAGCTGTTTTTT. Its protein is CASSDQPTGELFF.

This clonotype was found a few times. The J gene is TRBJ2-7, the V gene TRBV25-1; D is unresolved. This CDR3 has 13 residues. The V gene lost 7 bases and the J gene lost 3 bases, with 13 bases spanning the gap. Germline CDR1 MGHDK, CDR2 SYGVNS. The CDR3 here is CASNEVGSYEQYF. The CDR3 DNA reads TGTGCCAGCAACGAGGTGGGCAGCTACGAGCAGTACTTC.

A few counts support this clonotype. CDR3 nucleotide sequence: TGCAGCGTTCTACGAGTAGGGGGTATCTCCTACGAGCAGTACTTC. Translating gives CSVLRVGGISYEQYF. The V call is TRBV29-1, the J call TRBJ2-7; TRBD1 might be the D (6 bases). Trimming left V 5 bases short and J 0 bases short, with 17 bases between. The CDR3 extends over 15 amino acids. CDR1 is SQVTM and CDR2 is ANQGSEA in the germline V gene.

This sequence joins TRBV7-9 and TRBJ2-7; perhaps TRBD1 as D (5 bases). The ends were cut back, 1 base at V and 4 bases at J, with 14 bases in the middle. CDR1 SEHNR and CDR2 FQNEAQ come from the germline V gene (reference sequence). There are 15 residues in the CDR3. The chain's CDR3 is CASSLDPGPFYEQYF. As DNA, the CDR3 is TGTGCCAGCAGCTTAGATCCAGGGCCCTTTTACGAGCAGTACTTC.

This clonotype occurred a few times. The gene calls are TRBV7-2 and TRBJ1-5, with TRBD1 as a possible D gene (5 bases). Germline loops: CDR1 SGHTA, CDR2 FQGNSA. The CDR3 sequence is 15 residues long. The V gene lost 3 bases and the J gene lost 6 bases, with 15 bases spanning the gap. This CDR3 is CASSFRDLFSQPQHF. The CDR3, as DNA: TGTGCCAGCAGCTTTAGGGACCTTTTTAGTCAGCCCCAGCATTTT.

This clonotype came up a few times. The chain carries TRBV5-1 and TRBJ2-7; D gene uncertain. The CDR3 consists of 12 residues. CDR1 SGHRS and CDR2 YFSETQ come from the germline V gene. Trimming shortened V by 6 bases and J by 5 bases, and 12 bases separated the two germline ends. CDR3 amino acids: CASMGMNDEQYF. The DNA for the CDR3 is TGCGCCAGCATGGGGATGAATGACGAGCAGTACTTC.

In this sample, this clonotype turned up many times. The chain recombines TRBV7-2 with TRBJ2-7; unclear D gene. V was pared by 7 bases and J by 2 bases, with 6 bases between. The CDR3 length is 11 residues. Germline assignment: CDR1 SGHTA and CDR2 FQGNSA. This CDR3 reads CASNGAYEQYF. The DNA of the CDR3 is TGTGCCAGCAACGGAGCCTACGAGCAGTACTTC.

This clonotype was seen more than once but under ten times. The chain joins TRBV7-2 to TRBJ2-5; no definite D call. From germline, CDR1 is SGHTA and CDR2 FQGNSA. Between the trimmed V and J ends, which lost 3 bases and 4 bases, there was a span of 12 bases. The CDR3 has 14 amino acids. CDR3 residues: CASSFPLVGETQYF. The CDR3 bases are TGTGCCAGCAGCTTTCCACTGGTTGGAGAGACCCAGTACTTC.

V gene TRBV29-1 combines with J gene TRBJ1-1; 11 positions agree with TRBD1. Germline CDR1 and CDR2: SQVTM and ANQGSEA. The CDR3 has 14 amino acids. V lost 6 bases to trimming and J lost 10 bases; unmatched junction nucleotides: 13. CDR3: CSVGPGQGGSAAFF. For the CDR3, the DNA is TGCAGCGTCGGCCCGGGACAGGGGGGATCTGCAGCTTTCTTT. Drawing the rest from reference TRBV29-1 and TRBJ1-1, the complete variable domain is SAVISQKPSRDICQRGTSLTIQCQVDSQVTMMFWYRQQPGQSLTLIATANQGSEATYESGFVIDKFPISRPNLTFSTLTVSNMSPEDSSIYLCSVGPGQGGSAAFFGQGTRLTVV.

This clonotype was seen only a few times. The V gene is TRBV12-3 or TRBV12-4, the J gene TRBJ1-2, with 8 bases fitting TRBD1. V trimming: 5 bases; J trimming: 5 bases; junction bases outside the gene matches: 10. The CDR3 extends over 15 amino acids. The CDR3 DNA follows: TGTGCCAGCAGTCTCTCAGGGGGCGGACCGTATGGCTACACCTTC. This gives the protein CASSLSGGGPYGYTF.

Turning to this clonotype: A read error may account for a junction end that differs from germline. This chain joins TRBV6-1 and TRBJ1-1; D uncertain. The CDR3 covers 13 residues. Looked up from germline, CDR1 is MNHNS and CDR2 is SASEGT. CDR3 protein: CASSETSWRFLVF. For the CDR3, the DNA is TGTGCCAGCAGTGAAACCTCTTGGAGATTCCTAGTCTTT.

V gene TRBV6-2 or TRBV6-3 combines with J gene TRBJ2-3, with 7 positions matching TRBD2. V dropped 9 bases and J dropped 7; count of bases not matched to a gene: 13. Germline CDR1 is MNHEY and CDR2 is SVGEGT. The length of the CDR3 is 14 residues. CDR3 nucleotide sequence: TGTGCCAGTTGGACTAGACATCGGAGACATACGCAGTATTTT. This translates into CASWTRHRRHTQYF.

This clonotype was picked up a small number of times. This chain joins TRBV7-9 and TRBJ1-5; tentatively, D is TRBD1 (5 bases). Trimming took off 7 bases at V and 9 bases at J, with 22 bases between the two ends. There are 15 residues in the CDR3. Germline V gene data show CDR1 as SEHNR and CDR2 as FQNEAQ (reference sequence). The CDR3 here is CASTSGPRNQWPQHF. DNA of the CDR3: TGTGCCAGCACCTCAGGGCCCCGCAATCAATGGCCCCAGCATTTT.